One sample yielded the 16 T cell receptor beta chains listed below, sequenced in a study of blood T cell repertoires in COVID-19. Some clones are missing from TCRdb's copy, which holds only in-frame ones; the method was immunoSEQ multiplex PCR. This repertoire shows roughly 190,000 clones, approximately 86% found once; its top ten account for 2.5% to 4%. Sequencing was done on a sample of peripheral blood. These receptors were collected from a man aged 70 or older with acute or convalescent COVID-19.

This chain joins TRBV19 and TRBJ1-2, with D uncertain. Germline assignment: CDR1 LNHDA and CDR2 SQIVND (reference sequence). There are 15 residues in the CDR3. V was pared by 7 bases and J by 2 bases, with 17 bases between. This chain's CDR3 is CASMERALQNYGYTF. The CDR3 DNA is TGTGCCAGTATGGAGCGGGCCCTCCAAAACTATGGCTACACCTTC.

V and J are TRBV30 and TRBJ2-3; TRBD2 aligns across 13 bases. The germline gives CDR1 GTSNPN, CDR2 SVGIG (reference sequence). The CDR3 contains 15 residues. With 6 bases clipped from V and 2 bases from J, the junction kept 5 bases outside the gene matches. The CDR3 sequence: CACIGTSGATDTQYF. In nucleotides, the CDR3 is TGTGCCTGTATCGGGACTAGCGGGGCCACAGATACGCAGTATTTT.

CDR3 nucleotides: TGTGCCAGTAGTATTGGACAGGCGGATTATAGCAATCAGCCCCAGCATTTT. Its protein product is CASSIGQADYSNQPQHF. This sequence joins TRBV19 and TRBJ1-5, with 7 bases that match TRBD1. This CDR3 has 17 amino acids. With V trimmed by 3 bases and J by 0 bases, 8 bases remained unmatched. The germline CDR1 and CDR2 sequences are LNHDA and SQIVND (reference sequence). Full variable domain (rest looked up from reference TRBV19 and TRBJ1-5): DGGITQSPKYLFRKEGQNVTLSCEQNLNHDAMYWYRQDPGQGLRLIYYSQIVNDFQKGDIAEGYSVSREKKESFPLTVTSAQKNPTAFYLCASSIGQADYSNQPQHFGDGTRLSIL.

CDR3 nucleotide sequence: TGTGCCAGCAGCTTGGTGGGGCAGACCCAGTACTTC. Amino acid sequence: CASSLVGQTQYF. This sequence joins TRBV7-6 and TRBJ2-5; a weak D match, TRBD1 (5 bases). Trimming shortened V by 3 bases and J by 6 bases, and 8 bases separated the two germline ends. Germline CDR1 and CDR2: SGHVS and FNYEAQ. CDR3 length equals 12 residues.

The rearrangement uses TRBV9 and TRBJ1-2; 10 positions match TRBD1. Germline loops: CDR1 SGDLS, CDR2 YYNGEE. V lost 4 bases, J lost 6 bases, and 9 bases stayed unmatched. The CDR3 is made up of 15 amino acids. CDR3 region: CASSTRQGALDGYTF. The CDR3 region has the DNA TGTGCCAGCAGCACTAGACAGGGGGCCTTGGATGGCTACACCTTC.

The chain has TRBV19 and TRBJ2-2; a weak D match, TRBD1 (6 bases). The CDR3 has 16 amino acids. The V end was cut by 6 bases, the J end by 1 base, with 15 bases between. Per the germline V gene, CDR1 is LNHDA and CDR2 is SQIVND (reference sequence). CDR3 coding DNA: TGTGCCAGTAGCCGATCCCTGGGACAGAACACCGGGGAGCTGTTTTTT. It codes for CASSRSLGQNTGELFF.

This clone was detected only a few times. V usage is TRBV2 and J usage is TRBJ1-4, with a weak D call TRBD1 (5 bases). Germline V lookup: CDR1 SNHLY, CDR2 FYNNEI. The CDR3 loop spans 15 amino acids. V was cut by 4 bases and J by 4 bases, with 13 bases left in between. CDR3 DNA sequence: TGTGCCAGCAGTGGACGGACAAGCCTTAATGAAAAACTGTTTTTT. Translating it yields CASSGRTSLNEKLFF.

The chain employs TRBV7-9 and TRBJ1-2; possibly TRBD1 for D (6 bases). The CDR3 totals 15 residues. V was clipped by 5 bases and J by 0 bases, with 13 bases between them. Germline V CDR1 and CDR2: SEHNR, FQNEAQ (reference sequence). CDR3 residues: CASSLQGLPNYGYTF. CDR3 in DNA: TGTGCCAGCAGCCTACAGGGCCTACCTAACTATGGCTACACCTTC.

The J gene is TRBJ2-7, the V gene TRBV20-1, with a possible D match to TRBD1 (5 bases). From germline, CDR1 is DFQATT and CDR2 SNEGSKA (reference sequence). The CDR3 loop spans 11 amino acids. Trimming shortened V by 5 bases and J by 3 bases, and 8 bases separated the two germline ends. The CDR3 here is CSALGDYEQYF. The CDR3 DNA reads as TGCAGTGCTTTAGGGGACTACGAGCAGTACTTC.

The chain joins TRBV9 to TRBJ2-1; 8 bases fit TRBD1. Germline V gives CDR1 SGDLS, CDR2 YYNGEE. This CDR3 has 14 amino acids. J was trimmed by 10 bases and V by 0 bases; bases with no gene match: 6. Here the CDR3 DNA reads TGTGCCAGCAGCGTAGGGACAGGGCTCAACGAGCAGTTCTTC. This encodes CASSVGTGLNEQFF.

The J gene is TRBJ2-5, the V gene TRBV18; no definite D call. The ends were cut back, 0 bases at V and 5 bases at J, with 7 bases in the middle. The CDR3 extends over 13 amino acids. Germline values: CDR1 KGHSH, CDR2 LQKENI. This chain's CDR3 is CASSPPAGETQYF. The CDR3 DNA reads TGTGCCAGCTCACCACCCGCCGGGGAGACCCAGTACTTC.

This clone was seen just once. CDR3 in DNA: TGTGCCAGCAGTTTACAGGGGGGCAATGAGCAGTTCTTC. Its protein product is CASSLQGGNEQFF. The V call is TRBV12-3 or TRBV12-4, the J call TRBJ2-1; D may be TRBD1 (7 bases). The CDR3 sequence is 13 residues long. Trimming took off 2 bases at V and 6 bases at J, with 8 bases between the two ends.

CDR3 in amino acids: CASTPLTGQGETQYF. The CDR3, as DNA: TGTGCCAGCACTCCCCTAACGGGACAAGGAGAGACCCAGTACTTC. This chain links TRBV9 with TRBJ2-5; D is possibly TRBD1 (6 bases). CDR1 is SGDLS, CDR2 YYNGEE, per germline. The CDR3 sequence is 15 residues long. V lost 6 bases and J 4 bases, leaving 19 bases between the germline ends.

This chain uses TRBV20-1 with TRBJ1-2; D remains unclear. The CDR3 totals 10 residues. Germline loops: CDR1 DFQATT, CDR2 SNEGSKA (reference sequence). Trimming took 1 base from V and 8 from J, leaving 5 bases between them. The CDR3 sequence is CSARVEGYTF. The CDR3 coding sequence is TGCAGTGCTAGAGTGGAGGGCTACACCTTC.

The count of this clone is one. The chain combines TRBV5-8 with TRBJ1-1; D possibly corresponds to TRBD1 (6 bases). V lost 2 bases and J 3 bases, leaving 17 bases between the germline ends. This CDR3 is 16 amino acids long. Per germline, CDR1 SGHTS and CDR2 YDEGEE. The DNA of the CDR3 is TGTGCCAGCAGCTTATTGCGCGGGTCAGGGGACACTGAAGCTTTCTTT. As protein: CASSLLRGSGDTEAFF.

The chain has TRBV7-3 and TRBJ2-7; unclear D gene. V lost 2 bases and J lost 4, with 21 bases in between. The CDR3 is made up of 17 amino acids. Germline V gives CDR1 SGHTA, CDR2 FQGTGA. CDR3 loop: CASSLGDLGDWSYEQYF. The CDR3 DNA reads TGTGCCAGCAGCTTAGGAGACCTCGGAGACTGGTCGTACGAGCAGTACTTC.